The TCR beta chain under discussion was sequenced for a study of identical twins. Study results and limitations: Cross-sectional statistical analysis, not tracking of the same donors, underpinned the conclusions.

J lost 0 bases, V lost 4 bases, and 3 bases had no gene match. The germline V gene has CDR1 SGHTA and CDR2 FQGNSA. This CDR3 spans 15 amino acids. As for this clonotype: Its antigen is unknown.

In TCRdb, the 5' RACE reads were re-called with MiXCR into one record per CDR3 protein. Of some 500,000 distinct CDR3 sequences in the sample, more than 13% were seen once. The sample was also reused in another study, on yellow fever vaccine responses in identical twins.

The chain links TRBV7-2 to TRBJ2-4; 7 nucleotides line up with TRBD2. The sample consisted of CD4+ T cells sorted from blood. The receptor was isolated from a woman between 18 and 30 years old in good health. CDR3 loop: CASSSREVAKNIQYF. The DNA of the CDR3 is TGTGCCAGCAGCTCCCGGGAGGTAGCCAAAAACATTCAGTACTTC.